This T cell receptor beta chain emerged from a study of blood T cell repertoires in COVID-19. As for the study in general: Researchers got acute and convalescent COVID-19 samples from the United States, Italy and Spain. T cells, B-cell-depleted T cells, or PBMCs provided the cDNA or gDNA that served as material.

V gave up 3 bases and J gave up 2 bases, with 13 bases separating them. The germline gives CDR1 LNHDA, CDR2 SQIVND (reference sequence). The CDR3 sequence is 16 residues long. This clone has only a few counts. Original processing notes: Counts of nucleated cells, estimated from reference gene primer amplification, were obtained. The table came from immunoSEQ multiplex PCR; TCRdb's copy has only in-frame clones and leaves some out. Clonal size and the V and J genes are those of that table, whereas D and trimming came from the DNA. This table holds under 75,000 clones, 90% found once. Sequencing was done on a sample of peripheral blood. V gene TRBV19 combines with J gene TRBJ2-2, with no clear D. The clonotype was recovered from a man aged 60 to 69 with active COVID-19. The CDR3 sequence is CASSIVRLLNTGELFF. CDR3 bases: TGTGCCAGTAGTATTGTTCGTCTATTAAACACCGGGGAGCTGTTTTTT.